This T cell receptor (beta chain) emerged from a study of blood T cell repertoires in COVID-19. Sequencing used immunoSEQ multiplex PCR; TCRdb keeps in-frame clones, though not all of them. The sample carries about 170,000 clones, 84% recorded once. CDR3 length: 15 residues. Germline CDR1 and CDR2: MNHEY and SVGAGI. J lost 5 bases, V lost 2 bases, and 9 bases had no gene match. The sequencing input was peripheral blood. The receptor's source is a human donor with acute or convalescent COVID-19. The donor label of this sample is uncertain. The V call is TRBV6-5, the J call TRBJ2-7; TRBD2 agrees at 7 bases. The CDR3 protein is CASSYLADPPDEQYF. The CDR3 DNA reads TGTGCCAGCAGTTACCTAGCGGACCCACCCGACGAGCAGTACTTC.